This T cell receptor (beta chain) was sequenced during a study of cytomegalovirus exposure and HLA in healthy donors. As concerns this clone: The antigen is unknown. At one boundary the junction diverges from the germline segment, which might be a read error.

The study sampled nominally healthy donors, though unrecorded immune exposures were likely. Vbeta (60) and Jbeta (13) primers were used in the PCR. TCRdb's copy holds only in-frame clones and misses some; the assay was immunoSEQ multiplex PCR. The data hold roughly 250,000 clones, with 84% observed a single time. Findings and caveats of the study: Reportedly, cytomegalovirus status was diagnosed with high sensitivity and specificity. With later analysis, a missense DCLRE1C variant became linked to TCR beta V- and J-gene trimming. Another analysis was done later, and it associated roughly 15,000 TCR beta sequences with HLA alleles at 0.05 false discovery rate.

Germline loops: CDR1 SSHAT, CDR2 FNYEAQ (reference sequence). The CDR3 contains 16 residues. This receptor was taken from a woman in her 40s in good health and CMV-seropositive. Sequenced material: PBMCs. The chain has TRBV7-7 and TRBJ2-7; D gene ambiguous. The CDR3 loop reads CASSFLSAFGPYEQYF. In DNA, the CDR3 is TGTGCTAGCAGCTTCCTTTCGGCTTTTGGGCCCTACGAGCAGTACTTC.